These T cell receptor beta chains were read from a single sample in a study of regulatory T cells in long-lasting Graves disease. From the multiplex PCR reads, TCRdb called clonotypes with MiXCR, one entry per CDR3 protein. The sample has approximately 300,000 distinct CDR3 sequences, 15% to 20% seen once. Sample: peripheral blood mononuclear cells (PBMCs), taken at new diagnosis, from a patient treated with antithyroid drugs. The receptors stem from a female donor with Graves disease. The CDR3 runs from the conserved cysteine through the conserved F or W. The D gene is left open where the match is weak. A row's size may be missing; if present it is once, few, many or a size class.

many TRBJ2-2 TRBD2 TRBV20-1 TGCAGTGCTAGAGGCCTACTAGCGGGCACCACCGGGGAGCTGTTTTTT CSARGLLAGTTGELFF
many TRBJ2-5 . TRBV3-1 TGTGCCAGCAGCCAACCGGGGGTGGAAGCGGCACAGTACCAAGAGACCCAGTACTTC CASSQPGVEAAQYQETQYF
many TRBJ2-1 TRBD2 TRBV19 TGTGCCAGTAGATCACCTAGAGGCGGGAGAGGCTACAATGAGCAGTTCTTC CASRSPRGGRGYNEQFF
many TRBJ2-3 . TRBV7-8 TGTGCCAGCAGCTCCCGACCGGGGAGCACAGATACGCAGTATTTT CASSSRPGSTDTQYF
many TRBJ2-3 . TRBV24-1 TGTGCCATCCTAATACAACCGGGGCACACTAGCACAGATACGCAGTATTTT CAILIQPGHTSTDTQYF
many TRBJ1-5 . TRBV19 TGTGCTTTATCGAACCGGGACACACTGGGCAATCAGCCCCAGCATTTT CALSNRDTLGNQPQHF
few TRBJ2-7 TRBD2 TRBV20-1 TGCAGTGCGGATTCGCCTCGGAGCGGGAGGTACGAGCAGTACTTC CSADSPRSGRYEQYF
many TRBJ2-3 . TRBV3-1 TGTGCCAGCAGCCAGAGGACTCCTGCGGGTACGCAGTATTTT CASSQRTPAGTQYF
few TRBJ1-1 TRBD1 TRBV5-1 TGCGCCAGCAGCCAAGGACAGGGGGGCTTGAACACTGAAGCTTTCTTT CASSQGQGGLNTEAFF
. TRBJ1-6 TRBD1 TRBV10-2 TGCGCCAGCAGGGACCGGGACAGGAATTCACCCCTCCACTTT CASRDRDRNSPLHF
. TRBJ2-7 . TRBV20-1 TGCAGTGTGGGTCGGCAGGTGGTAAACGAGCAGTACTTC CSVGRQVVNEQYF
many TRBJ2-3 . TRBV20-1 TGCAGTGCTAGCTTAAGGTTATTCGGCACAGATACGCAGTATTTT CSASLRLFGTDTQYF
many TRBJ1-1 . TRBV15 TGTGCCACCAGCAGAATGGAGAAAGCTTTCTTT CATSRMEKAFF
many TRBJ2-7 . TRBV5-1 TGCGCCAGCAGCTTGGCTTGGGGAGACTACGAGCAGTACTTC CASSLAWGDYEQYF
many TRBJ1-2 TRBD1 TRBV7-9 TGTGCCAGCACCGCGACAGGGGGTAACTATGGCTACACCTTC CASTATGGNYGYTF
. TRBJ1-5 . TRBV6-1 TGTGCCAGCAGCCCCGGGCAGGCTTATTATCAGCCCCAGCATTTT CASSPGQAYYQPQHF
many TRBJ1-1 . TRBV28 TGTGCCAGCAGTTTATTGACGGAGACTGAAGCTTTCTTT CASSLLTETEAFF
. TRBJ1-1 . TRBV30 TGTGCCTGGAGCCCCACAGGATCCTTCCCCTTTGAAGCTTTCTTT CAWSPTGSFPFEAFF
many TRBJ2-3 . TRBV9 TGTGCCAGCAGCGCTACAGGGATAGGCACAGATACGCAGTATTTT CASSATGIGTDTQYF
many TRBJ1-5 TRBD1 TRBV12-3/TRBV12-4 TGTGCCAGCAGTTACCACAGGGGTAGCAATCAGCCCCAGCATTTT CASSYHRGSNQPQHF
. TRBJ2-3 TRBD2 TRBV13 TGTGCCAGCAGTTTTTGGACTAGCGGGAGTTATACGCAGTATTTT CASSFWTSGSYTQYF
many TRBJ2-2 . TRBV20-1 TGCAGTGCTCTTGAGGCGAACACCGGGGAGCTGTTTTTT CSALEANTGELFF
many TRBJ2-5 . TRBV15 TGTGCCACCAGCAGTTCTGGACTATCAGGGACCCAGTACTTC CATSSSGLSGTQYF
many TRBJ1-1 . TRBV28 TGTGCCAGCAGTTTAGTTCGCGGATTGGACACTGAAGCTTTCTTT CASSLVRGLDTEAFF
. TRBJ1-1 . TRBV12-3/TRBV12-4 TGTGCCAGCAGCTTCTCTGGGCACACTGAAGCTTTCTTT CASSFSGHTEAFF
few TRBJ2-1 . TRBV19 TGTGCCAGTAGTGCAGGGCGGGGGCACAATGAGCAGTTCTTC CASSAGRGHNEQFF
many TRBJ2-7 TRBD2 TRBV28 TGTGCCAGCAGTATAGCGGGAGGATCTTACGAGCAGTACTTC CASSIAGGSYEQYF
. TRBJ2-2 TRBD2 TRBV30 TGTGCCTGGAGTCTCCGGACTAGCGTAACCGGGGAGCTGTTTTTT CAWSLRTSVTGELFF